This record looks at one TCR beta chain sequence and its context. This record comes from a study of T cells in Graves' hyperthyroidism and ophthalmopathy. The overall study: Peripheral blood draws took place at initial diagnosis, ahead of any treatment.

Amplified TCR beta CDR3 regions came from RNA transcripts. First-round RT-PCR of the TCR CDR3 relied on the HTBI primer set. TCRdb redid the calling of the multiplex PCR reads with MiXCR, one entry per CDR3 protein. The table shows about 640,000 distinct CDR3 sequences, with less than 25% occurring only once. The authors took PBMCs from roughly 9.5 ml fresh peripheral blood. The CDR3 runs 16 residues. Germline CDR1 is SGDLS and CDR2 is YYNGEE. V lost 6 bases and J 0 bases, leaving 17 bases between the germline ends. This chain uses TRBV9 with TRBJ2-3; D assignment may be TRBD1 or TRBD2 (5 bases each). The sequence was collected from a man aged 30-40 years with Graves' ophthalmopathy. The material sequenced was blood. CDR3 in DNA: TGTGCCAGCAAGGGGAGCGCGGCTGCTAGCACAGATACGCAGTATTTT. Its protein is CASKGSAAASTDTQYF.